Included here is one TCR beta chain sequence, with context. The table came from immunoSEQ multiplex PCR; TCRdb's copy has only in-frame clones and leaves some out. Of 65,000 to 85,000 clones listed, around 83% are singletons. The V gene lost 8 bases and the J gene lost 6 bases, with 20 bases spanning the gap. The CDR3 is made up of 14 amino acids. From germline, CDR1 is MDHEN and CDR2 SYDVKM. This sample was taken from a study of T cell responses to AZD1222 COVID-19 vaccine. The chain combines TRBV28 with TRBJ2-7; TRBD2 is a possible D gene (6 bases). Material: peripheral blood, obtained on day 0 of AZD1222 vaccination. This receptor was taken from an adult in good health. The CDR3 region is CASFSRGTGVEQYF. CDR3 DNA sequence: TGTGCCAGCTTCTCGAGAGGGACTGGGGTCGAGCAGTACTTC.